The 26 T cell receptor beta chains below were found in one sample sequenced in a study of tumor-infiltrating lymphocytes in primary liver carcinoma. TCR beta cDNA came from 400 to 500 ng total RNA, primed with a constant-region primer. A slightly modified ARM-PCR protocol with three nested multiplex PCR rounds produced these TCR beta libraries. The first two PCR rounds, approximately 10 cycles each, used TRBV1-TRBV30 forward primers and a C-beta reverse primer. TCRdb itself ran the multiplex PCR reads through MiXCR, one entry per CDR3 protein. Seen here are 330,000 or so distinct CDR3 sequences, roughly 61% observed once, and the top ten hold under 8.5%. Unsorted whole blood yielded the blood RNA, and germline DNA was also extracted. The sample consisted of peripheral blood. The receptors were sampled from a man in his forties with primary liver carcinoma and hepatitis B virus infection.

This chain links TRBV5-1 with TRBJ2-5, with D tentatively TRBD1 (6 bases). Germline CDR1 is SGHRS and CDR2 is YFSETQ. V was clipped by 4 bases and J by 5 bases, with 12 bases between them. The CDR3 loop spans 13 amino acids. The CDR3 DNA sequence: TGCGCCAGCAGCCTTGGACAGAGTGAGACCCAGTACTTC. This gives the protein CASSLGQSETQYF.

The V call is TRBV6-2 or TRBV6-3, the J call TRBJ2-7; 8 bases line up with TRBD1. Germline V lookup: CDR1 MNHEY, CDR2 SVGEGT. The CDR3 extends over 15 amino acids. V shed 7 bases and J 0 bases; nucleotides not matched to a gene: 8. CDR3 DNA sequence: TGTGCCAGCACGAATGGACAGGGACGCTCCTACGAGCAGTACTTC. It is translated as CASTNGQGRSYEQYF.

Worth noting for this clonotype: A much bigger clone sits one base away, suggesting this may be a read error. The chain employs TRBV5-5 and TRBJ1-1; D gene ambiguous. The germline V gene has CDR1 SGHKS and CDR2 YYEKEE (reference sequence). The CDR3 is made up of 12 amino acids. V gave up 1 base and J gave up 5 bases, with 6 bases separating them. The CDR3 sequence is CASSLRVTEAFF. The CDR3 region has the DNA TGTGCCAGCAGCTTGAGGGTGACTGAAGCTTTCTTT.

The rearrangement links TRBV11-2 to TRBJ2-5, with D possibly TRBD2 on 5 matching bases. Trimming took off 5 bases at V and 7 bases at J, with 23 bases between the two ends. The CDR3 loop spans 16 amino acids. Germline assignment: CDR1 SGHAT and CDR2 FQNNGV. CDR3 in amino acids: CASSQTPGGWKWTQYF. The CDR3 nucleotides are TGTGCCAGCAGCCAAACTCCTGGCGGGTGGAAATGGACCCAGTACTTC.

About this clonotype itself: The CDR3 end shows no conserved phenylalanine or tryptophan, and so a read error is likely. V and J are TRBV11-2 and TRBJ2-7; D is uncertain. The CDR3 consists of 14 residues. V lost 3 bases, J lost 0 bases, and 9 bases lay in between. Germline V gene lookup returns CDR1 SGHAT and CDR2 FQNNGV. The CDR3 region has the DNA TGTGCCAGCAGCTTGGGGAACTACTCCTACGAGCAGTACCTC. Amino acids: CASSLGNYSYEQYL.

This chain joins TRBV11-2 and TRBJ2-7; tentative D call: TRBD2 (5 bases). Germline assignment: CDR1 SGHAT and CDR2 FQNNGV. The CDR3 is made up of 12 amino acids. Written as DNA, the CDR3 is TGTACCGGCAAAACCGGGATCCACGAGCAGTACTTC. Residues: CTGKTGIHEQYF.

This chain connects TRBV7-9 to TRBJ2-1; weak D call: TRBD2 (5 bases). The CDR3 is 14 residues long. Deletions cut 2 bases from V and 9 bases from J, with 14 bases between. CDR1 is SEHNR, CDR2 FQNEAQ, per germline (reference sequence). The CDR3 reads CASSLSEAEGEQFF. CDR3 DNA sequence: TGTGCCAGCAGCTTATCGGAGGCGGAAGGTGAGCAGTTCTTC. Based on the CDR3 plus reference TRBV7-9 and TRBJ2-1, the full variable domain is DTGVSQNPRHKITKRGQNVTFRCDPISEHNRLYWYRQTLGQGPEFLTYFQNEAQLEKSRLLSDRFSAERPKGSFSTLEIQRTEQGDSAMYLCASSLSEAEGEQFFGPGTRLTVL.

Only a few counts were recorded for this clonotype. This chain joins TRBV10-3 and TRBJ2-3, with 9 bases aligning to TRBD1. The CDR3 sequence is 13 residues long. Losses at the gene ends were 10 bases for V and 2 bases for J; bases not matched to a gene: 4. Germline lookup yields CDR1 ENHRY and CDR2 SYGVKD. CDR3 sequence: CANRDRVTDTQYF. For the CDR3, the DNA is TGTGCCAACCGGGACAGGGTCACAGATACGCAGTATTTT.

The chain joins TRBV5-1 to TRBJ1-5; a weak D match, TRBD1 (5 bases). CDR1 and CDR2 from the germline V gene are SGHRS and YFSETQ. V was trimmed by 1 base and J by 4 bases, leaving 21 bases between them. This CDR3 contains 18 residues. In nucleotides, the CDR3 is TGCGCCAGCAGCTTGACCTCAGGGTTTATCCCTAGGAATCAGCCCCAGCATTTT. Amino acids: CASSLTSGFIPRNQPQHF.

Only a few counts were recorded for this clonotype. For the CDR3, the DNA is TGCGCCAGCAGCCAAGATTGGAGCAGGGGGCTCTACAATGAGCAGTTCTTC. The encoded protein is CASSQDWSRGLYNEQFF. The rearrangement joins TRBV4-3 to TRBJ2-1; 8 bases are shared with TRBD1. This CDR3 has 17 amino acids. The V gene's germline CDR1 is LGHNA and CDR2 YSLEER. Trimming took 0 bases from V and 3 from J; bases not matched to a gene: 7.

The V gene is TRBV28, the J gene TRBJ1-4; possibly TRBD1 for D (5 bases). Germline CDR1 is MDHEN and CDR2 is SYDVKM. The CDR3 is 13 residues long. V was cut by 9 bases and J by 4 bases, with 12 bases left in between. DNA for the CDR3: TGTGCCAGTTCTCAGGGAGGTAATGAAAAACTGTTTTTT. Amino acid sequence: CASSQGGNEKLFF.

This clonotype has ten or more counts. The chain couples TRBV12-3 or TRBV12-4 to TRBJ2-1; 10 nucleotides line up with TRBD2. Trimming cost V 5 bases and J 6 bases; bases outside gene matches: 4. There are 14 residues in the CDR3. The CDR3 protein is CASSPGLASNEQFF. CDR3 DNA: TGTGCCAGCAGTCCGGGACTAGCGAGCAATGAGCAGTTCTTC.

The chain has TRBV6-2 or TRBV6-3 and TRBJ2-1, with D perhaps matching TRBD2 (5 bases). Germline CDR1 and CDR2: MNHEY and SVGEGT. This CDR3 contains 14 residues. V gave up 2 bases and J gave up 16 bases, with 21 bases separating them. CDR3 DNA: TGTGCCAGCAGTTACCAGTGGGAGTGCCCCTGGCATTTCTTC. This sequence encodes CASSYQWECPWHFF.

This clonotype was counted a single time. Relative to the germline gene, one junction end is altered; a read error may explain this. The chain recombines TRBV14 with TRBJ1-2, with D maybe TRBD1 (5 bases). Germline V gene sequence: CDR1 SGHDN, CDR2 FVKESK. The CDR3 spans 15 residues. CDR3 protein: CASSQEPGPNYGYSF. CDR3 nucleotides: TGTGCCAGCAGCCAAGAACCGGGACCTAACTATGGCTACAGCTTC.

This clonotype appeared many times. The chain links TRBV7-8 to TRBJ2-1; the match to TRBD2 covers 9 bases. The CDR3 spans 17 residues. CDR1 SGHVS and CDR2 FQNEAQ come from the germline V gene. The V segment lost 5 bases and the J segment 4 bases; nucleotides outside the gene matches: 12. CDR3: CASSPPRRTSAYNEQFF. In nucleotides, the CDR3 is TGTGCCAGCAGCCCACCCCGTAGGACTAGCGCTTACAATGAGCAGTTCTTC.

Worth noting for this clonotype: Being one base from a much bigger clone, this may be a read error. This chain joins TRBV6-6 and TRBJ1-5; D is perhaps TRBD1 (5 bases). In germline, CDR1 is MNHNY, CDR2 SVGAGI (reference sequence). This CDR3 spans 17 amino acids. V was pared by 4 bases and J by 3 bases, with 19 bases between. The CDR3 DNA reads TGTGCCAGCAGTTCTCGGTCGGGGGAGGATGCCAATCAGCCCCAGCATTTT. Its protein is CASSSRSGEDANQPQHF.

To note about this clonotype: Mismatch with germline at one junction end may stem from a read error. V and J are TRBV6-6 and TRBJ2-1, with D unclear. This CDR3 is 15 amino acids long. Germline CDR1 is MNHNY and CDR2 is SVGAGI (reference sequence). The CDR3 nucleotides read TGTGACAGCAGCCCTGAAAGCATCTCCTACAATGAGCAGTTCTTC. It encodes CDSSPESISYNEQFF.

Turning to this clonotype: The conserved phenylalanine or tryptophan normally closing the CDR3 is absent here, so this likely arose from a read error. The chain uses TRBV7-9 and TRBJ2-5; D unresolved. The germline V gene has CDR1 SEHNR and CDR2 FQNEAQ (reference sequence). The germline V and J ends were trimmed by 5 bases and 4 bases, with 8 bases remaining between them. The CDR3 totals 12 residues. CDR3 amino acids: CASSRSRETQYL. In nucleotides, the CDR3 is TGTGCCAGCAGCCGATCACGAGAGACCCAGTACCTC.

To note about this clonotype: No conserved phenylalanine or tryptophan is present at the end of the CDR3, so a read error is the likely explanation. This chain joins TRBV10-3 and TRBJ2-1; D unclear. Germline CDR1 reads ENHRY; CDR2 reads SYGVKD. V shed 9 bases and J shed 5 bases, with 14 bases lying between them. The CDR3 loop spans 13 amino acids. The CDR3 sequence: CAILGFGDNEQFS. The CDR3 DNA reads TGTGCCATTCTGGGGTTTGGTGACAATGAGCAGTTCTCC.

This clonotype was counted at least ten times. The DNA for the CDR3 is TGTGCCAGTCTCCCGTACCGCGTAGGGGCCAACGTCCTGACTTTC. Amino acids: CASLPYRVGANVLTF. The chain combines TRBV5-6 with TRBJ2-6; D unclear. V was trimmed by 8 bases and J by 4 bases, leaving 16 bases between them. The CDR3 runs to 15 residues. The germline V gene has CDR1 SGHDT and CDR2 YYEEEE.

The chain carries TRBV11-2 and TRBJ2-5; 11 nucleotides align to TRBD1. The CDR3 spans 15 residues. V gave up 6 bases and J gave up 2 bases; unmatched junction bases: 5. Germline V lookup: CDR1 SGHAT, CDR2 FQNNGV. The CDR3 bases are TGTGCCAGCAGGAGGACAGGGGGCAGGCAAGAGACCCAGTACTTC. This gives the protein CASRRTGGRQETQYF. Full variable domain (remainder filled in from reference TRBV11-2 and TRBJ2-5): EAGVAQSPRYKIIEKRQSVAFWCNPISGHATLYWYQQILGQGPKLLIQFQNNGVVDDSQLPKDRFSAERLKGVDSTLKIQPAKLEDSAVYLCASRRTGGRQETQYFGPGTRLLVL.

This clonotype was found a few times. The chain is built from TRBV13 and TRBJ2-7; D remains ambiguous. This CDR3 has 12 residues. V shed 2 bases and J shed 6 bases, with 8 bases lying between them. Germline assignment: CDR1 PRHDT and CDR2 FYEKMQ (reference sequence). CDR3 sequence: CASSLNLGEQYF. CDR3 sequence (DNA): TGTGCCAGCAGCTTAAACCTGGGCGAGCAGTACTTC.

The chain joins TRBV11-2 to TRBJ2-7; tentative D call: TRBD2 (6 bases). V lost 1 base, J lost 0 bases, and 10 bases lay in between. CDR1 SGHAT and CDR2 FQNNGV come from the germline V gene. The CDR3 contains 15 residues. CDR3 DNA sequence: TGTGCCAGCAGCTTAGTCGGCGGGAACTCCTACGAGCAGTACTTC. Its protein product is CASSLVGGNSYEQYF.

The rearrangement links TRBV13 to TRBJ2-7, with D perhaps TRBD1 or TRBD2 (5 bases each). Looked up from germline, CDR1 is PRHDT and CDR2 is FYEKMQ (reference sequence). This CDR3 is built from 14 residues. V lost 7 bases and J 2 bases, leaving 15 bases between the germline ends. The CDR3 sequence: CASTEGRSPYEQYF. The CDR3 nucleotides read TGTGCCAGCACCGAGGGACGGTCGCCCTACGAGCAGTACTTC.

About this clonotype itself: Possible read error: a much larger clone is one base away. CDR3: CAGSQGFGGQGVHEQYF. In DNA, the CDR3 is TGCGCCGGCAGCCAAGGTTTTGGAGGACAGGGGGTCCACGAGCAGTACTTC. V gene TRBV4-1 combines with J gene TRBJ2-7, with 10 bases lining up with TRBD1. Germline V lookup: CDR1 MGHRA, CDR2 YSYEKL. The CDR3 length is 17 residues.

Of note for this clonotype: Compared with germline, one end of the junction differs, possibly owing to a read error. The gene calls are TRBV4-2 and TRBJ2-7; 11 bases align to TRBD2. The CDR3 loop spans 15 amino acids. Germline V gives CDR1 LGHNA, CDR2 YNFKEQ. The CDR3 DNA sequence: TGTACCAGCAGCCAACTAGCGGGAGATTTCTCCAAGCAGTACTTC. Encoded protein: CTSSQLAGDFSKQYF.